Reported below is one TCR beta chain. Its cognate antigen is unknown. The table came from immunoSEQ multiplex PCR; TCRdb's copy has only in-frame clones and leaves some out. There are 160,000 or so clones in the sample; about nine tenths occur only once, and less than 2.5% lies in the top ten. This sample is drawn from a study of T cell responses to AZD1222 COVID-19 vaccine. Whole-study results and caveats: Among the donors, most were white British and more were female, and clonal diversity was possibly underestimated.

The clonotype originates from an adult in good health. The material was peripheral blood, obtained on day 0 of AZD1222 vaccination.

This CDR3 is CASSVEAGSGANVLTF. The CDR3 nucleotides read TGTGCCAGCAGCGTAGAGGCGGGATCTGGGGCCAACGTCCTGACTTTC. The gene calls are TRBV9 and TRBJ2-6, with a tentative D call TRBD2 (6 bases). CDR1 is SGDLS, CDR2 YYNGEE, per germline. The CDR3 loop spans 16 amino acids. Trimming took 0 bases from V and 1 from J, leaving 8 bases between them.